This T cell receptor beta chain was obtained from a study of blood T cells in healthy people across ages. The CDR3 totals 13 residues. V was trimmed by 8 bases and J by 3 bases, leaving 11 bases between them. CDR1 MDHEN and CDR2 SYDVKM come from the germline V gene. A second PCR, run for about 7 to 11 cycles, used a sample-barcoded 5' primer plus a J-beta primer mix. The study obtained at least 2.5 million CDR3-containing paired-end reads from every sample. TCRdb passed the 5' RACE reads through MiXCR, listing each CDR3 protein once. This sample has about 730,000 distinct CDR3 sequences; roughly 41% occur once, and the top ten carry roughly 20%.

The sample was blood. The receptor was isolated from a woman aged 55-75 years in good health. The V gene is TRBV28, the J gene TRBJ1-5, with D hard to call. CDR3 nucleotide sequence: TGTGCCAGCGCGACGGCATCCAATCAGCCCCAGCATTTT. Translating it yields CASATASNQPQHF.